What follows is one T cell receptor (beta chain) and its context. The data belong to a study of CD8+ T cells in alopecia areata. V was cut by 3 bases and J by 0 bases, with 14 bases left in between. CDR3 length: 16 residues. The germline gives CDR1 SGHTA, CDR2 FQGNSA. Documented treatment: oral pan-JAK inhibitor, 5-10 mg twice daily. RNA, once extracted, was reverse transcribed into cDNA for use as the sequencing template. TCRdb's table, derived via immunoSEQ multiplex PCR, lists solely in-frame clones and lacks some. The repertoire includes about 88,000 clones, roughly 45% of them detected once, and roughly 18% sits in the top ten.

The V call is TRBV7-2, the J call TRBJ1-1; D unclear. This receptor was obtained from a human donor with alopecia areata. The input for sequencing was CD8+ T cells sorted from blood, taken at week 24, from a patient treated with tofacitinib. For the CDR3, the DNA is TGTGCCAGCAGCTTCGAAGAGACAAGAATGAACACTGAAGCTTTCTTT. This gives the protein CASSFEETRMNTEAFF. The full variable domain, completed using reference TRBV7-2 and TRBJ1-1, is GAGVSQSPSNKVTEKGKDVELRCDPISGHTALYWYRQSLGQGLEFLIYFQGNSAPDKSGLPSDRFSAERTGGSVSTLTIQRTQQEDSAVYLCASSFEETRMNTEAFFGQGTRLTVV.